This TCR beta chain stems from a study of cytomegalovirus exposure and HLA in healthy donors. CDR1 PRHDT and CDR2 FYEKMQ come from the germline V gene (reference sequence). J gave up 7 bases and V 3 bases, and 3 bases lay outside the gene matches. The CDR3 is 14 residues long. Vbeta (60) and Jbeta (13) primers were used in the PCR. Some clones are missing from TCRdb's copy, which holds only in-frame ones; the method was immunoSEQ multiplex PCR. This sample has 110,000 to 150,000 clones, with 65% to 85% found just once. The sample consisted of PBMCs. V usage is TRBV13 and J usage is TRBJ2-1; 10 bases agree with TRBD2. This receptor was obtained from a male donor in good health and CMV-seronegative. The CDR3 coding sequence is TGTGCCAGCAGCTTTCAGACTAGCGGGAATGAGCAGTTCTTC. Its protein is CASSFQTSGNEQFF.